This note documents a single TCR beta chain sequence. Its antigen is as yet unknown. This CDR3 region has 15 residues. CDR1 is SGHTA and CDR2 is FQGTGA in the germline V gene. The V end lost 2 bases, the J end lost 2 bases, and 12 bases lay between the germline ends. The data derive from a study of chemoradiotherapy in HPV16-positive cancers. Study at large: A couple of HPV16-positive patients' cells yielded candidate HPV-specific clones and common motifs. Study observations and caveats: Candidate HPV-specific clones and E7-related TCR motifs grew in tumor during treatment. Only a couple of HPV16-positive patients supplied the functional HPV-specificity definition. In HPV16-positive patients, HPV-responsive T-cell expansion tracked better recurrence-free survival.

Libraries were prepared by immunoSEQ multiplex PCR; TCRdb keeps only in-frame clonotypes and omits some of them. The table includes over 10,000 clones, 70% to 80% detected once. The sequence derives from a human donor with HPV-associated anogenital cancer. Collection took place from a patient who underwent chemoradiotherapy. The chain has TRBV7-3 and TRBJ1-1; D not resolved. The CDR3 DNA reads as TGTGCCAGCAGCTTATTACGCAGTAGTAACACTGAAGCTTTCTTT. Its translation: CASSLLRSSNTEAFF.